Listed below are T cell receptor beta chains from one sample, sequenced in a study of beta chain features in type 1 diabetes. Method: immunoSEQ multiplex PCR; TCRdb's copy keeps in-frame clones and lacks some. This table holds hundreds of thousands of clones, over 12% found once. Source material: naive CD4+ T cells from blood. Receptor source: a man younger than 35 with type 1 diabetes. The CDR3 runs from the conserved cysteine through the conserved F or W. The D gene is left open where the match is weak. Expanded clones are given a class, and other clones once, few, many or no size at all.

J gene: TRBJ2-7; V gene: TRBV5-1; D gene: TRBD1; clone size: few; CDR3 DNA: TGCGCCAGCAGCACTACCGGGACAGGGGTCGAGCAGTACTTC; CDR3 protein: CASSTTGTGVEQYF
J gene: TRBJ2-7; V gene: TRBV5-1; D gene: -; clone size: few; CDR3 DNA: TGCGCCAGCAGCTTGGGAGTGTACGAGCAGTACTTC; CDR3 protein: CASSLGVYEQYF
J gene: TRBJ1-1; V gene: TRBV30; D gene: TRBD1; clone size: -; CDR3 DNA: TGTGCCTGGATCCCCCAGGGGGCTGTTAACACTGAAGCTTTCTTT; CDR3 protein: CAWIPQGAVNTEAFF
J gene: TRBJ2-4; V gene: TRBV4-2; D gene: -; clone size: -; CDR3 DNA: TGTGCCAGCAGCCATAGGCAGAGGGCCAAAAACATTCAGTACTTC; CDR3 protein: CASSHRQRAKNIQYF
J gene: TRBJ1-4; V gene: TRBV5-4; D gene: TRBD1; clone size: few; CDR3 DNA: TGTGCCAGCAGCCCCGGGACAGGGGATAATGAAAAACTGTTTTTT; CDR3 protein: CASSPGTGDNEKLFF
J gene: TRBJ2-4; V gene: TRBV30; D gene: TRBD2; clone size: few; CDR3 DNA: TGTGCCTGGGGTCTAGCGGGGGTAGCCAAAAACATTCAGTACTTC; CDR3 protein: CAWGLAGVAKNIQYF
J gene: TRBJ1-1; V gene: TRBV25-1; D gene: -; clone size: few; CDR3 DNA: TGTGCCAGCAGTGAATCTTGGTCGGCTTTCTTT; CDR3 protein: CASSESWSAFF
J gene: TRBJ1-6; V gene: TRBV9; D gene: -; clone size: -; CDR3 DNA: TGTGCCAGCAGCGTAGAGGGGACCAATTCACCCCTCCACTTT; CDR3 protein: CASSVEGTNSPLHF
J gene: TRBJ1-5; V gene: TRBV28; D gene: -; clone size: -; CDR3 DNA: TGTGCCAGCAGTTTGGGGAGGGCACCAAGAGGTCCCCAGCATTTT; CDR3 protein: CASSLGRAPRGPQHF
J gene: TRBJ1-4; V gene: TRBV5-1; D gene: -; clone size: -; CDR3 DNA: TGCGCCAGCAGCTTGGACGGGTGGGATGAAAAACTGTTTTTT; CDR3 protein: CASSLDGWDEKLFF
J gene: TRBJ1-3; V gene: TRBV30; D gene: -; clone size: -; CDR3 DNA: TGTGCCTGGAGTGTAGTTCCTTCTGGAAACACCATATATTTT; CDR3 protein: CAWSVVPSGNTIYF